This T cell receptor beta chain was found in a study of OX40 agonist ivuxolimab in advanced cancers. Whole-study context: Ivuxolimab, which is an agonistic anti-OX40 (CD134) antibody, was administered to the patients. Averaging 60 years in age, with a range of roughly 23 to 80, the cohort was 82.7% male. Eligibility admitted prior anti-PD-1, anti-PD-L1 or anti-CTLA-4 therapy; about 42% had some.

Study-level findings and limits: Clonal expansion by week 6 occurred in CD4+ and CD8+ blood T cells (at 0.1 to 3.0 mg/kg).

This CDR3 comprises 13 residues. Germline values: CDR1 SNHLY, CDR2 FYNNEI. Trimming removed 7 bases from V and 5 bases from J, with 14 bases in between. TCRdb keeps only in-frame clones here, not all; method: immunoSEQ multiplex PCR. The data contain some 30,000 clones, roughly 91% of them singletons. Remarks on this clone: Its specificity is unknown.

The sample here was CD4+ or CD8+ T cells sorted from blood, taken in a trial of the OX40 agonist ivuxolimab. The J gene is TRBJ1-2, the V gene TRBV2; D gene ambiguous. The TCR sequence derives from an adult with an advanced solid tumor such as melanoma, head and neck, liver or kidney cancer. The CDR3 here is CASKGDTPYGYTF. CDR3 coding DNA: TGTGCCAGCAAAGGAGACACGCCTTATGGCTACACCTTC.